These 11 T cell receptor beta chains originate from one sample sequenced in a study of blood T cell repertoires in COVID-19. Profiling relied on immunoSEQ multiplex PCR, and the TCRdb table lists in-frame clones only, not all of them. The table lists tens of thousands of clones, about 86% of them singletons. The sequenced material came from peripheral blood. Receptors originate from an older woman with acute or convalescent COVID-19.

The chain couples TRBV6-1 to TRBJ2-7; TRBD2 might be the D (5 bases). The CDR3 is 13 residues long. V dropped 5 bases and J dropped 11 bases, with 19 bases sitting between them. Germline V gene data show CDR1 as MNHNS and CDR2 as SASEGT. The CDR3 loop is CASSPVVGQEEYF. For the CDR3, the DNA is TGTGCCAGCAGTCCCGTGGTTGGTCAGGAGGAGTACTTC.

The rearrangement joins TRBV3-1 (or the pseudogene TRBV3-2) to TRBJ2-7; a possible D gene is TRBD1 (5 bases). V lost 2 bases, J lost 0 bases, and 11 bases lay in between. The germline gives CDR1 LGHDT, CDR2 YNNKEL (reference sequence). CDR3 length: 15 amino acids. The CDR3 nucleotides read TGTGCCAGCAGCCAAATCCAGGGATCCTCCTACGAGCAGTACTTC. It encodes CASSQIQGSSYEQYF.

The J gene is TRBJ1-4, the V gene TRBV12-3 or TRBV12-4; no reliable D call. The CDR3 consists of 13 residues. Trimming left V 5 bases short and J 4 bases short, with 8 bases between. CDR3 DNA sequence: TGTGCCAGCAGTGGACTTTATAATGAAAAACTGTTTTTT. Translation: CASSGLYNEKLFF.

The chain couples TRBV6-5 to TRBJ1-5; D is unresolved. Germline loops: CDR1 MNHEY, CDR2 SVGAGI. The CDR3 runs to 15 residues. The ends were cut back, 6 bases at V and 1 base at J, with 13 bases in the middle. CDR3 DNA: TGTGCCAGCAGCTTGGTTGCGGGAAGCAATCAGCCCCAGCATTTT. Translated: CASSLVAGSNQPQHF.

The chain employs TRBV5-1 and TRBJ2-2; 9 bases are shared with TRBD2. The J segment lost 6 bases and the V segment lost 4 bases, leaving 10 bases of the junction unmatched. Germline values: CDR1 SGHRS, CDR2 YFSETQ. The length of the CDR3 is 16 residues. CDR3 bases: TGCGCCAGCAGCCCCCCGACTAGCGGCTCGGCCGGGGAGCTGTTTTTT. Encoded protein: CASSPPTSGSAGELFF.

The rearrangement uses TRBV18 and TRBJ1-3, with 8 bases matching TRBD1. This CDR3 is 17 amino acids long. J was trimmed by 0 bases and V by 0 bases; bases with no gene match: 4. Germline CDR1 KGHSH, CDR2 LQKENI. CDR3 in amino acids: CASSPPGQVYSGNTIYF. CDR3 sequence (DNA): TGTGCCAGCTCACCACCGGGACAGGTTTACTCTGGAAACACCATATATTTT.

The chain recombines TRBV4-1 with TRBJ1-1; TRBD1 might be the D (6 bases). V dropped 0 bases and J dropped 0 bases, with 11 bases sitting between them. Germline V lookup: CDR1 MGHRA, CDR2 YSYEKL. This CDR3 contains 16 residues. The CDR3 sequence is CASSQEGAAMNTEAFF. Here the CDR3 DNA reads TGCGCCAGCAGCCAAGAGGGGGCCGCGATGAACACTGAAGCTTTCTTT.

The V gene is TRBV29-1, the J gene TRBJ2-1; 8 positions match TRBD2. The CDR3 is 14 amino acids. After removal of 5 bases from V and 1 base from J, the junction contained 4 bases not matched to a gene. The germline V gene encodes CDR1 SQVTM and CDR2 ANQGSEA. The CDR3 here is CSVSAGGSYNEQFF. The CDR3 coding sequence is TGCAGCGTTTCCGCGGGGGGATCCTACAATGAGCAGTTCTTC.

The chain links TRBV19 to TRBJ1-6; D not resolved. Germline V gene lookup returns CDR1 LNHDA and CDR2 SQIVND (reference sequence). Trimming removed 5 bases from V and 9 bases from J, with 14 bases in between. The CDR3 extends over 14 amino acids. The CDR3 nucleotides are TGTGCCAGTAGTCCGGCAGGTGGGAGTTCACCCCTCCACTTT. Translated: CASSPAGGSSPLHF.

This chain connects TRBV4-1 to TRBJ2-1; D is perhaps TRBD2 (6 bases). Trimming took off 0 bases at V and 9 bases at J, with 15 bases between the two ends. The CDR3 consists of 15 residues. Germline loops: CDR1 MGHRA, CDR2 YSYEKL. CDR3 sequence: CASSQDPGLVLEQFF. CDR3 DNA sequence: TGCGCCAGCAGCCAAGATCCGGGACTCGTCCTTGAGCAGTTCTTC.

The chain combines TRBV5-1 with TRBJ2-1, with TRBD2 as a possible D gene (10 bases). Germline assignment: CDR1 SGHRS and CDR2 YFSETQ. CDR3 length: 19 residues. The V and J ends lost 0 bases and 3 bases respectively, with 22 bases between them. Here the CDR3 DNA reads TGCGCCAGCAGCTTGGCCTCTAGCGGGGGACAGGGTGACTACAATGAGCAGTTCTTC. Its translation is CASSLASSGGQGDYNEQFF.